One T cell receptor beta chain is described in this entry. This record comes from a study of blood T cell repertoires in COVID-19. This CDR3 has 14 amino acids. V dropped 5 bases and J dropped 6; count of bases not matched to a gene: 9. The germline gives CDR1 MNHEY, CDR2 SMNVEV (reference sequence). Profiling relied on immunoSEQ multiplex PCR, and the TCRdb table lists in-frame clones only, not all of them. Among some 96,000 clones, 86% were seen once, and the ten largest hold about 1.7%. The receptor's source is a man older than 75 with acute or convalescent COVID-19. Sequencing used peripheral blood. The chain combines TRBV27 with TRBJ2-5; the match to TRBD1 covers 7 bases. The CDR3 region is CASSRDSPSQTQYF. For the CDR3, the DNA is TGTGCCAGCAGTCGGGACAGCCCATCGCAGACCCAGTACTTC.